The 5 T cell receptor beta chains in this list originate from one sample, sequenced in a study of blood T cell repertoires in COVID-19. Here immunoSEQ multiplex PCR was the method, and the copy in TCRdb shows in-frame clones only, minus some. The sample has about 300,000 clones; 84% are singletons. The material sequenced was peripheral blood. The origin of the receptors is a human donor with COVID-19, enrolled during active disease. The donor label of this sample is uncertain.

The V call is TRBV28, the J call TRBJ1-3; D gene unclear. Germline V lookup: CDR1 MDHEN, CDR2 SYDVKM. The CDR3 has 14 amino acids. Trimming shortened V by 8 bases and J by 0 bases, and 11 bases separated the two germline ends. CDR3 in amino acids: CASGFLRSGNTIYF. The CDR3 DNA reads TGTGCCAGCGGCTTCTTACGCTCTGGAAACACCATATATTTT.

The rearrangement uses TRBV5-4 and TRBJ2-1; 9 bases fit TRBD2. J gave up 9 bases and V 3 bases, and 7 bases lay outside the gene matches. The germline CDR1 and CDR2 sequences are SGHNT and YYREEE (reference sequence). The CDR3 has 14 amino acids. In DNA form, the CDR3 reads TGTGCCAGCAGCTCCCTTAGCGGGAGTGGTGAGCAGTTCTTC. Amino acid sequence: CASSSLSGSGEQFF.

This clone was counted between two and nine times. The chain carries TRBV12-5 and TRBJ1-6; no definite D call. The CDR3 extends over 18 amino acids. Trimming cost V 5 bases and J 9 bases, with 26 bases left between them. Germline-derived CDR1 and CDR2 are LGHNT and FRNRAP. In DNA, the CDR3 is TGTGCTAGTGGTCCTAACCCTGGAGGGCGGTGGGGTCCTTCACCCCTCCACTTT. This codes for CASGPNPGGRWGPSPLHF.

The chain carries TRBV18 and TRBJ1-2, with D perhaps TRBD1 (5 bases). Germline-derived CDR1 and CDR2 are KGHSH and LQKENI. Trimming took off 4 bases at V and 8 bases at J, with 23 bases between the two ends. The CDR3 spans 16 residues. Here the CDR3 reads CASSLFRDSRPWGYTF. In nucleotides, the CDR3 is TGTGCCAGCTCACTTTTTAGGGACTCCCGTCCCTGGGGCTACACCTTC.

There are a few counts of this clone. The chain carries TRBV6-5 and TRBJ2-2; TRBD1 aligns across 8 bases. The CDR3 consists of 16 residues. V lost 2 bases to trimming and J lost 6 bases; unmatched junction nucleotides: 8. The germline gives CDR1 MNHEY, CDR2 SVGAGI. The CDR3 loop reads CASSYPRTGLAGELFF. The CDR3 nucleotides are TGTGCCAGCAGTTACCCTAGGACAGGGTTGGCCGGGGAGCTGTTTTTT.